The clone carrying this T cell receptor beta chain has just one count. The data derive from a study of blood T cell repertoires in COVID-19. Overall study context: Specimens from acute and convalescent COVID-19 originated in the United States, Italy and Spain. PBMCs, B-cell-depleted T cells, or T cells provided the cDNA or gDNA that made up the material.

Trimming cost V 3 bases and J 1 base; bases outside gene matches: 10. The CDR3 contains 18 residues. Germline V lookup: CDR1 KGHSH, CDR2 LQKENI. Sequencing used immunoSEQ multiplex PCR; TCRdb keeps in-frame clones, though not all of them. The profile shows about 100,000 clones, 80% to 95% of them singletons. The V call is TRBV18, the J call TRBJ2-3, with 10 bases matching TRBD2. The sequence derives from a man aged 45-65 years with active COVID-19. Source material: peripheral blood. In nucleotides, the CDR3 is TGTGCCAGCTCACCCGTAGCGGGAGGTTTGGATGGCACAGATACGCAGTATTTT. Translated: CASSPVAGGLDGTDTQYF.